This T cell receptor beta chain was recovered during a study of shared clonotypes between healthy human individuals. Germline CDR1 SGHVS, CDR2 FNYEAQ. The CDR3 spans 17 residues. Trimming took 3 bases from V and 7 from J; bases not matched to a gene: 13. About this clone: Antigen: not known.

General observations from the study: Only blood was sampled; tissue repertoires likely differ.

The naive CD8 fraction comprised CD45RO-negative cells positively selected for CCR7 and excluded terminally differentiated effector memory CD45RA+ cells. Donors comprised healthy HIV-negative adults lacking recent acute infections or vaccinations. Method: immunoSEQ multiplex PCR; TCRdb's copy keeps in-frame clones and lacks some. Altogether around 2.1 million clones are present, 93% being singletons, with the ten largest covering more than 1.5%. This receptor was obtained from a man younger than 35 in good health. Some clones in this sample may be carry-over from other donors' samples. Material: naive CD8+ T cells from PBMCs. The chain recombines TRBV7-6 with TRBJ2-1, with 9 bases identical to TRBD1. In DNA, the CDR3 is TGTGCCAGCAGCTTCCCCTTACCGGGACAGGGTACTAATGAGCAGTTCTTC. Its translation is CASSFPLPGQGTNEQFF.